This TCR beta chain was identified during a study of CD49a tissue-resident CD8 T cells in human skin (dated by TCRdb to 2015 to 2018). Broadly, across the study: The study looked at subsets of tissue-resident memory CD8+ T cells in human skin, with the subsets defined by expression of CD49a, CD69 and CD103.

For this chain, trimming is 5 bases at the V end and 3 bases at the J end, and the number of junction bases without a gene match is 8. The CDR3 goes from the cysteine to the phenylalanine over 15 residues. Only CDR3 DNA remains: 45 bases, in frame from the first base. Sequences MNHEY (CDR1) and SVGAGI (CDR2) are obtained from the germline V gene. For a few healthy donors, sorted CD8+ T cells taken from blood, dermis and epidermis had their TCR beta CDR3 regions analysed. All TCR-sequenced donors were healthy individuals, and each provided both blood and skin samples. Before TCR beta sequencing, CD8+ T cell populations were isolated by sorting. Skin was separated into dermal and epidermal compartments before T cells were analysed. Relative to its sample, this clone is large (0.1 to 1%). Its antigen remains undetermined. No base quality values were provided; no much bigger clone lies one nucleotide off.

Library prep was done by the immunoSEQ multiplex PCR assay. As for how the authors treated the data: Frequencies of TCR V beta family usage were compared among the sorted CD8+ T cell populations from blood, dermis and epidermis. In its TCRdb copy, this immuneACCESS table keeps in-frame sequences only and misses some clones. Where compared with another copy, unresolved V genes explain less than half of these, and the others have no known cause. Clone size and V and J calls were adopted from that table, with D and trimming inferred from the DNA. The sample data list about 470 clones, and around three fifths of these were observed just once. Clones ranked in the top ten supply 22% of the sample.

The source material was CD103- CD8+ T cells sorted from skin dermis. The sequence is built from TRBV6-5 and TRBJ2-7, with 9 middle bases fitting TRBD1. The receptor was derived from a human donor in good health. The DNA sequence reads TGTGCCAGCAGTCAGGGGACAGGGAAGTTCTACGAGCAGTACTTC. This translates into CASSQGTGKFYEQYF.